The clone carrying this TCR beta chain appeared a single time. The antigen is undetermined. In every patient, relapse followed autologous stem cell transplantation, while exposure to brentuximab vedotin differed. This entry comes from a study of PD-1 blockade in classical Hodgkin lymphoma. Study-level findings and limits: Any patient who commenced nivolumab under 1 year after ASCT was excluded. At baseline, newly diagnosed patients reportedly showed less TCR diversity than healthy donors. Underlying causes for the observed repertoire differences were not defined, possibly disease activity or prior therapy.

The table came from immunoSEQ multiplex PCR; TCRdb's copy has only in-frame clones and leaves some out. The table includes about 14,000 clones, roughly 80% detected once. Trimming removed 6 bases at V and 4 bases at J, with 18 bases between. This CDR3 comprises 15 residues. The germline V gene has CDR1 KGHSH and CDR2 LQKENI. The gene calls are TRBV18 and TRBJ2-5; D is ambiguous. This specimen was peripheral blood mononuclear cells (PBMCs), taken at baseline. The TCR originated in a human donor with classical Hodgkin lymphoma. Here the CDR3 reads CASSTSEPPLETQYF. The DNA for the CDR3 is TGTGCCAGCTCTACCTCGGAGCCCCCGTTAGAGACCCAGTACTTC.